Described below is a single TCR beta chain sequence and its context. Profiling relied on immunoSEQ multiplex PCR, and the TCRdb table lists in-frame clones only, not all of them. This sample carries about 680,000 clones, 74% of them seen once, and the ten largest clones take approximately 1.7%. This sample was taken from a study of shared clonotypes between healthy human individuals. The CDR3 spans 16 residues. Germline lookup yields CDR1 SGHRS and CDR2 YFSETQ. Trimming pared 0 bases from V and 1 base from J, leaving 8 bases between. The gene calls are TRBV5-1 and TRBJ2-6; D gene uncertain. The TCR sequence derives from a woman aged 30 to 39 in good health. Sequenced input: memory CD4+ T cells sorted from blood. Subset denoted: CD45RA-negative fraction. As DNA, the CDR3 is TGCGCCAGCAGCTTGGTAGGTACATCTGGGGCCAACGTCCTGACTTTC. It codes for CASSLVGTSGANVLTF.